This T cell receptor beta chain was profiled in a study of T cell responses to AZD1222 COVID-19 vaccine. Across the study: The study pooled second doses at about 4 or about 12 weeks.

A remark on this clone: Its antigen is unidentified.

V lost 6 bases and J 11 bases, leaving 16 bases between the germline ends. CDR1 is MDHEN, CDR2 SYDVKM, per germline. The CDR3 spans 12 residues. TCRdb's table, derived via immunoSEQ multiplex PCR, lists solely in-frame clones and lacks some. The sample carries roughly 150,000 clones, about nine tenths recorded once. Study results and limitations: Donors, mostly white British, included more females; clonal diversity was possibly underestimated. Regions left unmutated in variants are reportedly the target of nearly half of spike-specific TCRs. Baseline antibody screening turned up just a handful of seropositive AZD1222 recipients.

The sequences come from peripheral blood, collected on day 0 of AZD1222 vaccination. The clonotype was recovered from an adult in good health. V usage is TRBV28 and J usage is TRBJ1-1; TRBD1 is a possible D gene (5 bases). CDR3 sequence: CASSNRQLDAFF. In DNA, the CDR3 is TGTGCCAGCAGCAACAGACAGCTGGATGCTTTCTTT.